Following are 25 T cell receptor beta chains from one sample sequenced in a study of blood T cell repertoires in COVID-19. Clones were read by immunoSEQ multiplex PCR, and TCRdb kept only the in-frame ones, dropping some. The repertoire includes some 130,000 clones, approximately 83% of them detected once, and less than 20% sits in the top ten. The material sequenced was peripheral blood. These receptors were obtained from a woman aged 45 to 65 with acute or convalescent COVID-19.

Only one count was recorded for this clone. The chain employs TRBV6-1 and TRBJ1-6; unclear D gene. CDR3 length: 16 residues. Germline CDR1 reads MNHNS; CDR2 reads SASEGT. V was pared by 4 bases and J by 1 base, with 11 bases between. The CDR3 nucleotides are TGTGCCAGCAGTGTTTCAGGCGGGTCCTATAATTCACCCCTCCACTTT. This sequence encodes CASSVSGGSYNSPLHF.

CDR3 in amino acids: CATSGQGALGQYF. The CDR3 DNA reads TGTGCCACCAGTGGACAGGGGGCGCTAGGGCAGTACTTC. This rearrangement joins TRBV24-1 to TRBJ2-7; 10 bases fit TRBD1. The junction had 6 bases not matched to a gene; V was cut back by 5 bases and J by 9 bases. The V gene's germline CDR1 is KGHDR and CDR2 SFDVKD. The CDR3 contains 13 residues.

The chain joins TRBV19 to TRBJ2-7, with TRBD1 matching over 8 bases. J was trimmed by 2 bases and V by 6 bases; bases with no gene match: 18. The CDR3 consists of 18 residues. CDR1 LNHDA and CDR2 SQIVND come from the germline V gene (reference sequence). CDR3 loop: CASSLSTSSGTGAYEQYF. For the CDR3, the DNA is TGTGCCAGTAGCCTCTCTACCTCATCGGGGACAGGCGCCTACGAGCAGTACTTC.

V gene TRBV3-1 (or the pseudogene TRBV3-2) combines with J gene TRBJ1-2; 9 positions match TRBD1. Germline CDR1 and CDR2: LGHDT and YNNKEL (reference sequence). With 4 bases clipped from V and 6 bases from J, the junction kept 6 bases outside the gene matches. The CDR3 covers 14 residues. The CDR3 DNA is TGTGCCAGCAGCCTTACAGGGGGCGCAGATGGCTACACCTTC. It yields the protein CASSLTGGADGYTF.

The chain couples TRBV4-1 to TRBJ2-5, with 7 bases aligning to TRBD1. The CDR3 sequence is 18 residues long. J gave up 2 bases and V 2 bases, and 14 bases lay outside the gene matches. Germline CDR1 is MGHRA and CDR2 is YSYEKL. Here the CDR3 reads CASSQFSSGTALQETQYF. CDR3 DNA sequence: TGCGCCAGCAGCCAATTTAGTTCCGGGACAGCTTTACAAGAGACCCAGTACTTC.

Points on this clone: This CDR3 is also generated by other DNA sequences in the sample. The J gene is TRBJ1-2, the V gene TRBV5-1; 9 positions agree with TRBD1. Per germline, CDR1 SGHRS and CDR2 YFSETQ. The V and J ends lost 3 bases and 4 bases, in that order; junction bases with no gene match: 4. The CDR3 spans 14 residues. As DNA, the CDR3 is TGCGCCAGCAGCTCGGGGACAGGGAGCTATGGCTACACCTTC. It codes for CASSSGTGSYGYTF. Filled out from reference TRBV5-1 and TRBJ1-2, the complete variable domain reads KAGVTQTPRYLIKTRGQQVTLSCSPISGHRSVSWYQQTPGQGLQFLFEYFSETQRNKGNFPGRFSGRQFSNSRSEMNVSTLELGDSALYLCASSSGTGSYGYTFGSGTRLTVV.

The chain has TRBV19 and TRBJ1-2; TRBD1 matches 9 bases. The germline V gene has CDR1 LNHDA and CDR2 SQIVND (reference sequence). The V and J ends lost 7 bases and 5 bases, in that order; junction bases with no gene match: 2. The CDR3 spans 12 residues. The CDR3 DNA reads TGTGCCAGTACCGGACAGGGGTATGGCTACACCTTC. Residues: CASTGQGYGYTF.

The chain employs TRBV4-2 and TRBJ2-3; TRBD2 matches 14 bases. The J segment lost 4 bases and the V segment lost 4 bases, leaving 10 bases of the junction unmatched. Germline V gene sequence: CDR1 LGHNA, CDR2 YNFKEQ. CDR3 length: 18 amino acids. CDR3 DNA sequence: TGTGCCAGCAGCCCGGGACTAGCGGGGGCAGGTTCCTCAGATACGCAGTATTTT. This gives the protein CASSPGLAGAGSSDTQYF.

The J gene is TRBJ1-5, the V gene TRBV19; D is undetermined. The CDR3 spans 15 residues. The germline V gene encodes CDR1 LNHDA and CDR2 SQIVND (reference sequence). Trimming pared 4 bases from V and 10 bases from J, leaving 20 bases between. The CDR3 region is CASSTPGQSSQPQHF. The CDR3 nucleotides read TGTGCCAGTAGTACTCCGGGTCAAAGCTCTCAACCCCAGCATTTT.

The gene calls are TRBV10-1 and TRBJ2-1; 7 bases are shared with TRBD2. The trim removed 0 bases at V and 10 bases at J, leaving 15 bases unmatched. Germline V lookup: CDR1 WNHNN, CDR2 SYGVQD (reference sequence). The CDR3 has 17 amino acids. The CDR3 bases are TGCGCCAGCAGTGAGTCGGGGAGGGGACGCCCTCCGAGGGAGCAGTTCTTC. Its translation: CASSESGRGRPPREQFF.

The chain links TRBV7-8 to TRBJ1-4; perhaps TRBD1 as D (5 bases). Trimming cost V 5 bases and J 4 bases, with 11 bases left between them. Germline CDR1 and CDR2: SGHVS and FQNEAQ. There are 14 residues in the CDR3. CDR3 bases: TGTGCCAGCAGCCGGACTGACAGTAATGAAAAACTGTTTTTT. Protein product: CASSRTDSNEKLFF.

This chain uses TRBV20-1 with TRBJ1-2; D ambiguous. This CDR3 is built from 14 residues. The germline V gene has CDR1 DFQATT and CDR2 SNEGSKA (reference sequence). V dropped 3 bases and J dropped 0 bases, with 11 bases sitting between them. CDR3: CSASPIQPNYGYTF. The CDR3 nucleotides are TGCAGTGCTAGTCCCATACAACCTAACTATGGCTACACCTTC.

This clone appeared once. CDR3 sequence reads: CATLQGTSGGAGSYEQYF. Written as DNA, the CDR3 is TGTGCCACCCTCCAGGGGACTAGCGGGGGGGCGGGCTCCTACGAGCAGTACTTC. V gene TRBV7-6 combines with J gene TRBJ2-7; 16 positions match TRBD2. The CDR3 spans 18 residues. V was pared by 10 bases and J by 0 bases, with 12 bases of the junction left unmatched. The germline gives CDR1 SGHVS, CDR2 FNYEAQ.

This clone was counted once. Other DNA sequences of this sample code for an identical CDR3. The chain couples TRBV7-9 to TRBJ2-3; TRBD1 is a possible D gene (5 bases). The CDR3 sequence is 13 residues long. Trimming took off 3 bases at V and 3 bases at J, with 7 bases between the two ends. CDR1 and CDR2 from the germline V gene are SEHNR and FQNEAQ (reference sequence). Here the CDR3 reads CASSFRGTDTQYF. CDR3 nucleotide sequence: TGTGCCAGCAGCTTTAGGGGAACAGATACGCAGTATTTT.

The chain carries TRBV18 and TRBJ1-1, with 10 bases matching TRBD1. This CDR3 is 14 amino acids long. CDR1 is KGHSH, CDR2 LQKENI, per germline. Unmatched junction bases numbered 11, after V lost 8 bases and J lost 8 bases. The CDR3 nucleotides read TGTGCCAGCAAAAGGGACAGGGGAACTGAAGAAGCTTTCTTT. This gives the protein CASKRDRGTEEAFF.

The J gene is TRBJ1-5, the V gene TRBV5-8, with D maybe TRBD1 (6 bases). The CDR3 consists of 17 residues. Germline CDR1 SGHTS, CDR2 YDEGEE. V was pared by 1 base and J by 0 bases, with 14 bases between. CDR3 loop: CASSLSLGHNSNQPQHF. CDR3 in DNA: TGTGCCAGCAGCTTGAGTCTGGGACACAATAGCAATCAGCCCCAGCATTTT.

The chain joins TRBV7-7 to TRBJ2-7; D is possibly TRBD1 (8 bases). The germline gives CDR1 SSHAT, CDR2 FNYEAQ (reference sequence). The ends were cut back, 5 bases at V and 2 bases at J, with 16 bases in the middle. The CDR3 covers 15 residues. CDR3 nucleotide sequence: TGTGCCAGCAGCCAAGGGGGGGACAGGACCTACGAGCAGTACTTC. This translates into CASSQGGDRTYEQYF.

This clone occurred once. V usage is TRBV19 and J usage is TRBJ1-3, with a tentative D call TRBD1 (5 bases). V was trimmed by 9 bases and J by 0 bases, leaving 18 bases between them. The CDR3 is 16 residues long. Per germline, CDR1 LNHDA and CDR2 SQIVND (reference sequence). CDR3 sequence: CASHKGSYTSGNTIYF. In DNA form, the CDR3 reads TGTGCCAGCCATAAGGGGTCCTACACCTCTGGAAACACCATATATTTT.

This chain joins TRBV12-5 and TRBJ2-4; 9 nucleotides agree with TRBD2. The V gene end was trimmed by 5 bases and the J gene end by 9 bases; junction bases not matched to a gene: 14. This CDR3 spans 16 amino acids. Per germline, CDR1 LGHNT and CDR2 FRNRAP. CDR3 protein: CASGGNSGGKARIQYF. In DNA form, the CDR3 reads TGTGCTAGTGGTGGGAATAGCGGGGGAAAAGCCCGCATTCAGTACTTC.

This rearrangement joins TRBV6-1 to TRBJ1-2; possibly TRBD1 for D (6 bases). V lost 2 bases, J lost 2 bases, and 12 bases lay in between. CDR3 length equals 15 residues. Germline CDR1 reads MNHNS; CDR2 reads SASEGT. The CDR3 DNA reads TGTGCCAGCAGTGAATTGTCCCAGGGGAACTATGGCTACACCTTC. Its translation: CASSELSQGNYGYTF.

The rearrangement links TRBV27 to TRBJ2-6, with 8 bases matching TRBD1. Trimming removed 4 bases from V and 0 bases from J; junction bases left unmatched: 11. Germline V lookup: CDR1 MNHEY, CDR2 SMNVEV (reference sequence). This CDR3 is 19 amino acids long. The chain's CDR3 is CASSSSTGAYSSGANVLTF. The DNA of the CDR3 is TGTGCCAGCAGTTCCTCGACAGGGGCCTATAGCTCTGGGGCCAACGTCCTGACTTTC.

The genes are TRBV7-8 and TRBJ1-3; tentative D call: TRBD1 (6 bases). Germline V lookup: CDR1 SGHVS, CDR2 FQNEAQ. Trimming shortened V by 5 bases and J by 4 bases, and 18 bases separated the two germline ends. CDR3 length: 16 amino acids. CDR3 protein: CASSRSHRVEGNTIYF. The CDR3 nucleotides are TGTGCCAGCAGCCGATCGCACAGGGTTGAAGGAAACACCATATATTTT.

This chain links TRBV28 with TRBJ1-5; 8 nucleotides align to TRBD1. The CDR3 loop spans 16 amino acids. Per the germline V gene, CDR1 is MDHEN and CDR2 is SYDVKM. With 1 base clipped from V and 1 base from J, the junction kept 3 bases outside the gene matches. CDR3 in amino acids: CASSLLTGASNQPQHF. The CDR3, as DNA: TGTGCCAGCAGTTTATTGACAGGGGCGAGCAATCAGCCCCAGCATTTT.

CDR3: CASTKGGGRGETQYF. DNA of the CDR3: TGTGCCAGTACCAAGGGGGGAGGGAGGGGAGAGACCCAGTACTTC. This chain uses TRBV19 with TRBJ2-5; tentative D call: TRBD2 (7 bases). V lost 7 bases and J 4 bases, leaving 19 bases between the germline ends. This CDR3 is 15 amino acids long. Looked up from germline, CDR1 is LNHDA and CDR2 is SQIVND (reference sequence).

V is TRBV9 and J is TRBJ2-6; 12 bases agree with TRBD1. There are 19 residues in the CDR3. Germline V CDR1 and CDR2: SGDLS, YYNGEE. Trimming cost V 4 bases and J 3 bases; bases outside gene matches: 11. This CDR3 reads CASSPSLGQGAGGANVLTF. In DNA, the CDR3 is TGTGCCAGCAGCCCCTCCTTGGGACAGGGGGCAGGTGGGGCCAACGTCCTGACTTTC.